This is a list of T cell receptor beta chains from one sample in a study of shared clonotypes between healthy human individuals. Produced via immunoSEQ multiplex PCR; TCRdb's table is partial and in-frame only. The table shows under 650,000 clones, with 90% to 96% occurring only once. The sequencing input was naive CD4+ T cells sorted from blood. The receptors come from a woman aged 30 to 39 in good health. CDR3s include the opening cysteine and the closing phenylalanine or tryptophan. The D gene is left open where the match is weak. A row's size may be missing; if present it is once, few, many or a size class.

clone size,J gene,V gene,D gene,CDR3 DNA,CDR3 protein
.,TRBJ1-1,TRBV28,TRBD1,TGTGCCAGCAGTATTCCGGGACAGGAGGTGAACACTGAAGCTTTCTTT,CASSIPGQEVNTEAFF
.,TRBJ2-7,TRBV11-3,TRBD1,TGTGCCAGCAGCTTAGTCTCCGGGACAGGTGCTACCTACGAGCAGTACTTC,CASSLVSGTGATYEQYF
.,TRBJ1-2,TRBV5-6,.,TGTGCCAGCAGCCGTCCGACAAGTAACTATGGCTACACCTTC,CASSRPTSNYGYTF
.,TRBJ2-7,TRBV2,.,TGTGCCAGCCGAGGTACAACCTACGAGCAGTACTTC,CASRGTTYEQYF
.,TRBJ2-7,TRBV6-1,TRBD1,TGTGCCAGCAGTGGAGACAGGGGGCGCGACGAGCAGTACTTC,CASSGDRGRDEQYF
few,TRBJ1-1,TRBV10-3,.,TGTGCCATCAGGGGACAGAACACTGAAGCTTTCTTT,CAIRGQNTEAFF
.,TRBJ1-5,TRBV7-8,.,TGTGCCAGCAGCTTACGGCAGGCGAATCAGCCCCAGCATTTT,CASSLRQANQPQHF
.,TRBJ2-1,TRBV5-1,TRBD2,TGCGCCAGCAGCTTGATCGGACTAGCGGGAGTTGAGGAGCAGTTCTTC,CASSLIGLAGVEEQFF
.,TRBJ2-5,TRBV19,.,TGTGCCAGTAGGAGACAGCTTCAAGAGACCCAGTACTTC,CASRRQLQETQYF
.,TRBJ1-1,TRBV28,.,TGTGCCAGCAGTGCCGTACAAGGGCGTGGATCGGCTGAAGCTTTCTTT,CASSAVQGRGSAEAFF
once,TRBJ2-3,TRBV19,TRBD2,TGTGCCAGTACTAAACCCGGCGGGAGAGGCCCAGATACGCAGTATTTT,CASTKPGGRGPDTQYF
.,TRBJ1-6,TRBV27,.,TGTGCCAGCAGTTTACAGCAGGGGCGTAATTCACCCCTCCACTTT,CASSLQQGRNSPLHF
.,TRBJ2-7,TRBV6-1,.,TGTGCCAGCAGTGTGTCAAGTCCTAGCTTCAACGAGCAGTACTTC,CASSVSSPSFNEQYF
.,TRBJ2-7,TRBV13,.,TGTGCCAGCAGTTCTATTGGCGGTCGACGCTACGAGCAGTACTTC,CASSSIGGRRYEQYF
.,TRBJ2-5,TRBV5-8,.,TGTGCCAGCAGCTTGGGGCAATTGCGAGAGACCCAGTACTTC,CASSLGQLRETQYF
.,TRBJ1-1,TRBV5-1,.,TGCGCCAGCACCCTTGGGGGGGCTTTGGACACTGAAGCTTTCTTT,CASTLGGALDTEAFF
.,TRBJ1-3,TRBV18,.,TGTGCCAGCTCACCAGGGACGGACTCTGGAAACACCATATATTTT,CASSPGTDSGNTIYF
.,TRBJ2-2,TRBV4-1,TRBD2,TGCGCCAGCAGCTTTGTCCCTCAGCTAGCGGGAGGGCGCACCGGGGAGCTGTTTTTT,CASSFVPQLAGGRTGELFF
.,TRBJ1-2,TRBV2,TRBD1,TGTGCCCGCAGCGAGGACAGGGGGATGGGGGGCTACACCTTC,CARSEDRGMGGYTF
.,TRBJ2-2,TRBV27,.,TGTGCCAGCACCGACAGGACCAACACCGGGGAGCTGTTTTTT,CASTDRTNTGELFF
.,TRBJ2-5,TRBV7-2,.,TGTGCCAGCAACCCAATACCTAAAGTTCAAGAGACCCAGTACTTC,CASNPIPKVQETQYF
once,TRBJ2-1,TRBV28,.,TGTGCCAGCCAGATTCCTTCGGTCAATGAGCAGTTCTTC,CASQIPSVNEQFF
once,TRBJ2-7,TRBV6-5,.,TGTGCCAGCAGTTATATGGGCGAGCAGTACTTC,CASSYMGEQYF
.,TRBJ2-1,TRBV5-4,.,TGTGCCAGCAGCTTGGGATCCAATGAGCAGTTCTTC,CASSLGSNEQFF
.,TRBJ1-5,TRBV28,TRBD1,TGTGCCAGCAGATACAGGGGGCTCGATCAGCCCCAGCATTTT,CASRYRGLDQPQHF
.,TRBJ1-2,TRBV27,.,TGTGCCAGCAGCCAGCACGGCGCTGCTAACTATGGCTACACCTTC,CASSQHGAANYGYTF